The 16 T cell receptor beta chains below all came from one sample that was sequenced in a study of cytomegalovirus exposure and HLA in healthy donors. This PCR relied on a set of 60 Vbeta primers and 13 Jbeta primers. The protocol was immunoSEQ multiplex PCR, while the TCRdb copy is restricted to in-frame clones and leaves out a portion. The sample includes about 150,000 clones, around 73% seen only once; the top ten take 1.6%. The sequenced sample was PBMCs. Receptors were obtained from a woman in her late teens or twenties in good health and CMV-seronegative.

The genes are TRBV28 and TRBJ2-4; 8 nucleotides agree with TRBD1. CDR3 length: 12 amino acids. V shed 9 bases, J shed 8 bases, and the junction held 6 bases outside the gene matches. CDR1 and CDR2 from the germline V gene are MDHEN and SYDVKM. Here the CDR3 DNA reads TGTGCCAGTCGGACAGGGTTGGACATTCAGTACTTC. Protein sequence: CASRTGLDIQYF. Full variable domain (remainder filled in from reference TRBV28 and TRBJ2-4): DVKVTQSSRYLVKRTGEKVFLECVQDMDHENMFWYRQDPGLGLRLIYFSYDVKMKEKGDIPEGYSVSREKKERFSLILESASTNQTSMYLCASRTGLDIQYFGAGTRLSVL.

The J gene is TRBJ1-5, the V gene TRBV5-1, with 7 bases lining up with TRBD1. Per the germline V gene, CDR1 is SGHRS and CDR2 is YFSETQ. V trimming: 4 bases; J trimming: 4 bases; junction bases outside the gene matches: 5. The CDR3 spans 14 residues. Here the CDR3 DNA reads TGCGCCAGCAGCACGGGACAGTTTAATCAGCCCCAGCATTTT. Its translation is CASSTGQFNQPQHF.

The rearrangement links TRBV5-6 to TRBJ2-7; 7 nucleotides align to TRBD2. In germline, CDR1 is SGHDT, CDR2 YYEEEE. V was clipped by 0 bases and J by 9 bases; unmatched bases: 3. This CDR3 spans 12 amino acids. This CDR3 is CASSLAGEGQYF. The CDR3 coding sequence is TGTGCCAGCAGCTTGGCCGGGGAGGGGCAGTACTTC.

This chain's CDR3 is CASSLGGQGQGGQPQHF. The CDR3, as DNA: TGTGCCAGCAGCTTAGGGGGACAGGGCCAGGGAGGCCAGCCCCAGCATTTT. The chain has TRBV7-9 and TRBJ1-5; 9 positions agree with TRBD1. Trimming took 1 base from V and 7 from J; bases not matched to a gene: 11. Germline V gene data show CDR1 as SEHNR and CDR2 as FQNEAQ (reference sequence). The CDR3 loop spans 17 amino acids.

This clone was recorded a few times. J is TRBJ1-2 and V is TRBV6-6, with D maybe TRBD1 (6 bases). Trimming pared 5 bases from V and 7 bases from J, leaving 14 bases between. The CDR3 sequence is 13 residues long. CDR1 MNHNY and CDR2 SVGAGI come from the germline V gene (reference sequence). The CDR3 here is CASSPTGLSGYTF. The CDR3 nucleotides read TGTGCCAGCAGTCCTACAGGGTTAAGTGGCTACACCTTC.

This clone was observed once. The chain has TRBV11-3 and TRBJ1-5; D gene uncertain. Germline V lookup: CDR1 SGHNT, CDR2 YENEEA. V lost 3 bases and J lost 7, with 7 bases in between. The CDR3 runs to 12 residues. CDR3 protein: CASSFSGQPQHF. As DNA, the CDR3 is TGTGCCAGCAGCTTTTCGGGGCAGCCCCAGCATTTT.

This clone showed up just a few times. The CDR3 protein is CASSLTGTHNEQFF. In DNA, the CDR3 is TGTGCCAGTAGTCTGACCGGGACTCACAATGAGCAGTTCTTC. This chain uses TRBV19 with TRBJ2-1, with D possibly being TRBD2 (6 bases). The CDR3 has 14 residues. V lost 5 bases to trimming and J lost 5 bases, with 13 bases between them. CDR1 and CDR2 (germline): LNHDA, SQIVND (reference sequence).

The CDR3 bases are TGCGCCAGCAGCGCTCTTTCGGACTCTTTCAACACTGAAGCTTTCTTT. It specifies CASSALSDSFNTEAFF. This rearrangement joins TRBV4-1 to TRBJ1-1; D is uncertain. This CDR3 is built from 16 residues. Trimming removed 5 bases from V and 2 bases from J, with 18 bases in between. Per germline, CDR1 MGHRA and CDR2 YSYEKL.

The chain employs TRBV11-3 and TRBJ2-1, with 12 bases aligning to TRBD2. J lost 8 bases, V lost 4 bases, and 3 bases had no gene match. CDR1 is SGHNT, CDR2 YENEEA, per germline. CDR3 size: 14 residues. CDR3 DNA: TGTGCCAGCAGCTCTAGCGGGGGGGGGCATGAGCAGTTCTTC. Its translation: CASSSSGGGHEQFF.

The chain joins TRBV19 to TRBJ1-5; 10 bases map to TRBD1. From germline, CDR1 is LNHDA and CDR2 SQIVND (reference sequence). CDR3 length: 16 residues. Losses at the gene ends were 2 bases for V and 7 bases for J; bases not matched to a gene: 8. CDR3 DNA sequence: TGTGCCAGTAGTATAAATGGACAGGGGGTAGAACAGCCCCAGCATTTT. This sequence encodes CASSINGQGVEQPQHF.

This chain links TRBV5-1 with TRBJ1-3, with D hard to call. Germline V gives CDR1 SGHRS, CDR2 YFSETQ. Trimming left V 1 base short and J 4 bases short, with 9 bases between. The CDR3 has 14 amino acids. The CDR3 sequence is CASSLLGGGNTIYF. The CDR3 DNA sequence: TGCGCCAGCAGCTTGCTCGGAGGCGGAAACACCATATATTTT.

The table lists this clone with a few counts. The J gene is TRBJ1-5, the V gene TRBV7-2, with TRBD1 matching 7 bases. The ends lost 5 bases at V and 1 base at J; junction bases unmatched: 8. Germline V gene data show CDR1 as SGHTA and CDR2 as FQGNSA. The CDR3 is made up of 16 amino acids. CDR3 sequence: CASSEQGLGSNQPQHF. The CDR3, as DNA: TGTGCCAGCAGCGAACAGGGGTTGGGAAGCAATCAGCCCCAGCATTTT.

This clone was seen more than once but under ten times. The gene calls are TRBV6-1 and TRBJ1-6; 8 nucleotides align to TRBD1. Germline V gene lookup returns CDR1 MNHNS and CDR2 SASEGT. J lost 8 bases, V lost 4 bases, and 4 bases had no gene match. This CDR3 region has 14 residues. The CDR3 DNA sequence: TGTGCCAGCAGTGTTCAGGGGGCGGATTCACCCCTCCACTTT. It translates to CASSVQGADSPLHF.

V and J are TRBV9 and TRBJ1-1; weak D call: TRBD1 (6 bases). Per germline, CDR1 SGDLS and CDR2 YYNGEE. V was cut by 0 bases and J by 9 bases, with 18 bases left in between. The CDR3 length is 15 residues. DNA for the CDR3: TGTGCCAGCAGCGTAGACCCCACTCCGACAGGAAAAGCTTTCTTT. This codes for CASSVDPTPTGKAFF.

The V and J genes are TRBV13 and TRBJ1-4; D is uncertain. Between the trimmed V and J ends, which lost 5 bases and 12 bases, there was a span of 13 bases. The CDR3 loop spans 12 amino acids. In germline, CDR1 is PRHDT, CDR2 FYEKMQ (reference sequence). The CDR3 spells CASSLTNGQLFF. The CDR3 DNA sequence: TGTGCCAGCAGCCTTACAAATGGCCAACTGTTTTTT.

On this clone itself: Other DNA sequences of this sample code for an identical CDR3. CDR3 nucleotides: TGTGCCAGCAGCTTGGCGTACGAGCAGTACTTC. Protein: CASSLAYEQYF. The chain uses TRBV5-6 and TRBJ2-7, with D unresolved. CDR1 and CDR2 (germline): SGHDT, YYEEEE. V was pared by 0 bases and J by 4 bases, with 2 bases between. The CDR3 covers 11 residues.